This T cell receptor (beta chain) emerged from a study of T cells in Graves' hyperthyroidism and ophthalmopathy. What was amplified from RNA transcripts were TCR beta CDR3 regions. First-round RT-PCR targeting the TCR CDR3 was performed with the HTBI primer set. TCRdb recomputed calls from the multiplex PCR reads with MiXCR, one row per CDR3 protein. The sample lists some 400,000 distinct CDR3 sequences; approximately 13% were seen once. CDR1 SGHAT and CDR2 FQNNGV come from the germline V gene. The CDR3 spans 16 residues. With 1 base clipped from V and 1 base from J, the junction kept 3 bases outside the gene matches. Ten or more counts support this clonotype. Orbital computed tomography, thyroid ultrasound, serum thyroxine and TRAb, and clinical symptoms together informed the diagnoses.

This receptor was obtained from a man between 25 and 39 years old with Graves' hyperthyroidism that later progressed to Graves' ophthalmopathy. The sequencing input was blood. The J gene is TRBJ1-4, the V gene TRBV11-2; TRBD1 matches 7 bases. CDR3 residues: CASSLGRTGTNEKLFF. CDR3 sequence (DNA): TGTGCCAGCAGCTTAGGTCGGACAGGAACTAATGAAAAACTGTTTTTT. Full variable domain (outside the CDR3, taken from reference TRBV11-2 and TRBJ1-4): EAGVAQSPRYKIIEKRQSVAFWCNPISGHATLYWYQQILGQGPKLLIQFQNNGVVDDSQLPKDRFSAERLKGVDSTLKIQPAKLEDSAVYLCASSLGRTGTNEKLFFGSGTQLSVL.